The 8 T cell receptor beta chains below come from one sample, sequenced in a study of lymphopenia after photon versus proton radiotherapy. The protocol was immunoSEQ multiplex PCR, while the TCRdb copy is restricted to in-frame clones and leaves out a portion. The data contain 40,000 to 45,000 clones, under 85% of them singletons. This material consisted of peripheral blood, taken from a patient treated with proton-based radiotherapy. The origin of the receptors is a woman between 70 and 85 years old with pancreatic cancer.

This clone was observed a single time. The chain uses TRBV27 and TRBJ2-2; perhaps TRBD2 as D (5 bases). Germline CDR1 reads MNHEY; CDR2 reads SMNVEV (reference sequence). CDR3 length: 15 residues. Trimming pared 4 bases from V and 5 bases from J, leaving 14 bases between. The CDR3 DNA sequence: TGTGCCAGCAGTTACGGGCCGGGGATAACCGGGGAGCTGTTTTTT. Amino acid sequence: CASSYGPGITGELFF.

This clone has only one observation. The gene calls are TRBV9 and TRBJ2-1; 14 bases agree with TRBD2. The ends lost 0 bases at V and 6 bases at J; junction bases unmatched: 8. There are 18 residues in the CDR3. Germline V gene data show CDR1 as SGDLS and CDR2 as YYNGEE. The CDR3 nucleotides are TGTGCCAGCAGCGTAGGACTAGCGGGAGGGCCCGCCCCCAATGAGCAGTTCTTC. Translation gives CASSVGLAGGPAPNEQFF. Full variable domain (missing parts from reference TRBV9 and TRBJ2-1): DSGVTQTPKHLITATGQRVTLRCSPRSGDLSVYWYQQSLDQGLQFLIQYYNGEERAKGNILERFSAQQFPDLHSELNLSSLELGDSALYFCASSVGLAGGPAPNEQFFGPGTRLTVL.

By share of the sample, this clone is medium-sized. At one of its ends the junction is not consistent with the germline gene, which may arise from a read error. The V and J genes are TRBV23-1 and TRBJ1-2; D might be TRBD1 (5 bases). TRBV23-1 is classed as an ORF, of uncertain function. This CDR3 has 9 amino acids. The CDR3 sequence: CASSRGFGF. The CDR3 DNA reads TGCGCCAGCAGTCGGGGGTTTGGCTTC.

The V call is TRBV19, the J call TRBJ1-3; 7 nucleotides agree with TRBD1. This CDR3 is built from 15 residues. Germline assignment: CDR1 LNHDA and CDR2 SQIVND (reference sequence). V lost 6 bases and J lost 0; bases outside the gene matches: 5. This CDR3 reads CASRRTGRSGNTIYF. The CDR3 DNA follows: TGTGCCAGTAGGAGGACAGGCCGCTCTGGAAACACCATATATTTT.

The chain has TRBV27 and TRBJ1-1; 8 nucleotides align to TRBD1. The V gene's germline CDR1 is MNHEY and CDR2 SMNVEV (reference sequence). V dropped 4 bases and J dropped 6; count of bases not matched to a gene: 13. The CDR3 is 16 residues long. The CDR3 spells CASSSPRTGRIAEAFF. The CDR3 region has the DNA TGTGCCAGCAGTTCCCCTAGGACAGGGAGGATCGCTGAAGCTTTCTTT.

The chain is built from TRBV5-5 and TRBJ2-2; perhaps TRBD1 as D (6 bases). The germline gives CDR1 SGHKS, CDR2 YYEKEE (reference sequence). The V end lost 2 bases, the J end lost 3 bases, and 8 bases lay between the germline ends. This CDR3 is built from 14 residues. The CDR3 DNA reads TGTGCCAGCAGCTTTACAGGGTACACCGGGGAGCTGTTTTTT. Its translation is CASSFTGYTGELFF.

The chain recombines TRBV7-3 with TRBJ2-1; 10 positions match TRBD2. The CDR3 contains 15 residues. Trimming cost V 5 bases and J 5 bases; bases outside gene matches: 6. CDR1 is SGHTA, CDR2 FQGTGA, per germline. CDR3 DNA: TGTGCCAGCAGCCCTAGCGGGAGTAATAACAATGAGCAGTTCTTC. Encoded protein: CASSPSGSNNNEQFF.

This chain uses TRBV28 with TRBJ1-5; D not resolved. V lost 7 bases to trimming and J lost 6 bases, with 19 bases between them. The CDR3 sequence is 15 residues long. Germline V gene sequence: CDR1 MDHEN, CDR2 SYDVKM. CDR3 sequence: CASTPRAGGFQPQHF. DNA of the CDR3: TGTGCCAGCACCCCAAGGGCGGGCGGGTTTCAGCCCCAGCATTTT. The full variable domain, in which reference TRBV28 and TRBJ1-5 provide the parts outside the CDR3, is DVKVTQSSRYLVKRTGEKVFLECVQDMDHENMFWYRQDPGLGLRLIYFSYDVKMKEKGDIPEGYSVSREKKERFSLILESASTNQTSMYLCASTPRAGGFQPQHFGDGTRLSIL.